A single sample is the source of the 32 T cell receptor beta chains below, sequenced in a study of cytomegalovirus exposure and HLA in healthy donors. Researchers ran the PCR with 60 Vbeta and 13 Jbeta primers. Clones were read by immunoSEQ multiplex PCR, and TCRdb kept only the in-frame ones, dropping some. The sample has 130,000 to 150,000 clones, roughly 77% seen once; the top ten hold 3% to 3.5%. Sequencing was carried out using PBMCs. Every receptor here comes from a female donor in good health and CMV-seronegative.

The chain joins TRBV9 to TRBJ2-5; a weak D match, TRBD1 (5 bases). This CDR3 region has 13 residues. The germline V gene has CDR1 SGDLS and CDR2 YYNGEE. V gave up 5 bases and J gave up 3 bases, with 11 bases separating them. The CDR3 loop reads CASSDSPKETQYF. The CDR3 bases are TGTGCCAGCAGTGACAGTCCAAAAGAGACCCAGTACTTC.

J is TRBJ2-7 and V is TRBV9; TRBD2 matches at 9 bases. There are 15 residues in the CDR3. Germline CDR1 is SGDLS and CDR2 is YYNGEE. V shed 3 bases, J shed 4 bases, and the junction held 8 bases outside the gene matches. CDR3 sequence (DNA): TGTGCCAGCAGCGCTGATGGACTAGCGTGGTACGAGCAGTACTTC. The encoded protein is CASSADGLAWYEQYF.

V is TRBV9 and J is TRBJ1-1; no reliable D call. Germline V gives CDR1 SGDLS, CDR2 YYNGEE. This CDR3 spans 14 amino acids. The ends were cut back, 5 bases at V and 5 bases at J, with 16 bases in the middle. CDR3 nucleotides: TGTGCCAGCAGTCGAGCCCAGCGAAGGACTGAAGCTTTCTTT. It specifies CASSRAQRRTEAFF.

The rearrangement links TRBV7-6 to TRBJ2-1, with D tentatively TRBD1 (5 bases). The CDR3 spans 15 residues. Germline V lookup: CDR1 SGHVS, CDR2 FNYEAQ. V lost 4 bases, J lost 4 bases, and 14 bases lay in between. This CDR3 is CASSSVGQLYNEQFF. CDR3 bases: TGTGCCAGCAGCTCCGTGGGGCAGTTGTACAATGAGCAGTTCTTC. The full variable domain, in which reference TRBV7-6 and TRBJ2-1 provide the parts outside the CDR3, is GAGVSQSPRYKVTKRGQDVALRCDPISGHVSLYWYRQALGQGPEFLTYFNYEAQQDKSGLPNDRFSAERPEGSISTLTIQRTEQRDSAMYRCASSSVGQLYNEQFFGPGTRLTVL.

This rearrangement joins TRBV5-1 to TRBJ1-2, with TRBD1 matching 10 bases. The V and J ends lost 0 bases and 14 bases, in that order; junction bases with no gene match: 10. Germline V lookup: CDR1 SGHRS, CDR2 YFSETQ. CDR3 size: 14 residues. The CDR3 coding sequence is TGCGCCAGCAGCTTGGGTGGGGCGACAGGGGGCTCGACCTTC. It specifies CASSLGGATGGSTF.

This clone has just one count. V usage is TRBV2 and J usage is TRBJ2-2, with a weak D call TRBD1 (6 bases). The CDR3 runs to 12 residues. Germline CDR1 SNHLY, CDR2 FYNNEI. Trimming took off 8 bases at V and 7 bases at J, with 11 bases between the two ends. The CDR3 protein is CASAGGNGELFF. The CDR3 DNA reads TGTGCCAGCGCTGGGGGCAACGGGGAGCTGTTTTTT.

The chain is built from TRBV30 and TRBJ1-2, with 7 positions matching TRBD1. This CDR3 region has 16 residues. J gave up 4 bases and V 0 bases, and 11 bases lay outside the gene matches. Germline CDR1 and CDR2: GTSNPN and SVGIG (reference sequence). The CDR3 sequence is CAWSVVDSSGGYGYTF. CDR3 in DNA: TGTGCCTGGAGTGTAGTGGACAGCTCAGGGGGCTATGGCTACACCTTC.

This chain joins TRBV7-2 and TRBJ2-3; TRBD2 matches at 9 bases. The CDR3 contains 14 residues. V was clipped by 3 bases and J by 5 bases; unmatched bases: 3. Germline values: CDR1 SGHTA, CDR2 FQGNSA. CDR3: CASSLREGRDTQYF. As DNA, the CDR3 is TGTGCCAGCAGCTTGCGGGAGGGCCGAGATACGCAGTATTTT.

This clone showed up just once. V and J are TRBV30 and TRBJ2-5, with 7 bases matching TRBD1. CDR1 GTSNPN and CDR2 SVGIG come from the germline V gene (reference sequence). This CDR3 region has 16 residues. V was pared by 2 bases and J by 4 bases, with 13 bases of the junction left unmatched. CDR3 sequence (DNA): TGTGCCTGGAGTCTTGCAACGTTGACAGGGACAGAGACCCAGTACTTC. Its protein product is CAWSLATLTGTETQYF.

About this clone itself: Sequence at one end of the junction differs from germline and may be a read error. This chain joins TRBV7-7 and TRBJ2-5; 13 bases agree with TRBD2. Germline CDR1 is SSHAT and CDR2 is FNYEAQ (reference sequence). The CDR3 loop spans 18 amino acids. CDR3 in DNA: TGTGCTAGCAGCTCTTTACTAGCGGGAGGGCCTACGGGAGAGACCCAGTACTTC. Translated: CASSSLLAGGPTGETQYF. Combining the CDR3 with reference TRBV7-7 and TRBJ2-5 gives the whole variable domain GAGVSQSPRYKVTKRGQDVTLRCDPISSHATLYWYQQALGQGPEFLTYFNYEAQPDKSGLPSDRFSAERPEGSISTLTIQRTEQRDSAMYRCASSSLLAGGPTGETQYFGPGTRLLVL.

The chain joins TRBV27 to TRBJ1-2, with D uncertain. The germline V and J ends were trimmed by 8 bases and 1 base, with 11 bases remaining between them. The CDR3 spans 13 residues. Germline CDR1 MNHEY, CDR2 SMNVEV (reference sequence). The CDR3: CASAPRINYGYTF. CDR3 sequence (DNA): TGTGCCAGCGCCCCGAGAATTAACTATGGCTACACCTTC.

This rearrangement joins TRBV18 to TRBJ2-4; D is unresolved. Germline V gene lookup returns CDR1 KGHSH and CDR2 LQKENI. Trimming took 3 bases from V and 0 from J, leaving 9 bases between them. The CDR3 has 15 residues. DNA of the CDR3: TGTGCCAGCTCACCCCCCCCCTCAGCCAAAAACATTCAGTACTTC. It encodes CASSPPPSAKNIQYF.

The chain carries TRBV30 and TRBJ1-4; perhaps TRBD1 as D (6 bases). Trimming took 3 bases from V and 8 from J, leaving 13 bases between them. The germline V gene encodes CDR1 GTSNPN and CDR2 SVGIG (reference sequence). The CDR3 totals 13 residues. CDR3 residues: CAWSTRTGEKLFF. CDR3 sequence (DNA): TGTGCCTGGAGCACGAGAACAGGGGAAAAACTGTTTTTT. Full variable domain (missing parts from reference TRBV30 and TRBJ1-4): SQTIHQWPATLVQPVGSPLSLECTVEGTSNPNLYWYRQAAGRGLQLLFYSVGIGQISSEVPQNLSASRPQDRQFILSSKKLLLSDSGFYLCAWSTRTGEKLFFGSGTQLSVL.

This clone appeared a few times. This chain links TRBV7-3 with TRBJ1-1; 8 bases are a match to TRBD1. Germline lookup yields CDR1 SGHTA and CDR2 FQGTGA. Germline trimming cut 5 bases from V and 3 bases from J; bases unmatched to any gene: 5. CDR3 size: 14 residues. CDR3 sequence (DNA): TGTGCCAGCAGCCTACAGGGGGGGGACACTGAAGCTTTCTTT. Protein product: CASSLQGGDTEAFF.

This chain uses TRBV21-1 with TRBJ2-5; the D call of TRBD2 is as the table states it, not checked on the DNA. TRBV21-1 is a listed pseudogene. The CDR3 sequence is 15 residues long. The CDR3 DNA reads TGTGCCAGCTCCGAAGCGGGATACGACAAAGAGACCCAGTACTTC. Protein product: CASSEAGYDKETQYF.

The rearrangement links TRBV5-4 to TRBJ2-7; 8 bases map to TRBD1. Germline V gives CDR1 SGHNT, CDR2 YYREEE (reference sequence). J lost 3 bases, V lost 0 bases, and 8 bases had no gene match. The CDR3 spans 16 residues. CDR3 DNA sequence: TGTGCCAGCAGCTTGGGGCAACAGGGGGGAATCTACGAGCAGTACTTC. It codes for CASSLGQQGGIYEQYF.

The chain links TRBV7-4 to TRBJ2-1, with a possible D match to TRBD1 (6 bases). Trimming left V 5 bases short and J 2 bases short, with 10 bases between. CDR3 length: 14 amino acids. Germline CDR1 and CDR2: SGHVT and SQSDAQ. The CDR3 reads CASSPGTPYNEQFF. In DNA, the CDR3 is TGTGCCAGCAGCCCCGGGACACCCTACAATGAGCAGTTCTTC. Based on the CDR3 plus reference TRBV7-4 and TRBJ2-1, the full variable domain is GAGVSQSPRYKVAKRGRDVALRCDSISGHVTLYWYRQTLGQGSEVLTYSQSDAQRDKSGRPSGRFSAERPERSVSTLKIQRTEQGDSAVYLCASSPGTPYNEQFFGPGTRLTVL.

The V and J genes are TRBV7-9 and TRBJ2-2; the match to TRBD1 covers 9 bases. The germline CDR1 and CDR2 sequences are SEHNR and FQNEAQ (reference sequence). The CDR3 sequence is 15 residues long. Trimming removed 4 bases from V and 4 bases from J; junction bases left unmatched: 4. CDR3 in DNA: TGTGCCAGCAGCTCCCGGGACAGGGCCACCGGGGAGCTGTTTTTT. Translation: CASSSRDRATGELFF.

The rearrangement joins TRBV19 to TRBJ1-1; no reliable D call. V lost 7 bases to trimming and J lost 2 bases, with 14 bases between them. CDR1 LNHDA and CDR2 SQIVND come from the germline V gene (reference sequence). This CDR3 has 14 amino acids. The CDR3 DNA is TGTGCCAGTAAGGAGGGCAGCGGCAACACTGAAGCTTTCTTT. Translated: CASKEGSGNTEAFF.

This clone has just one count. This chain links TRBV9 with TRBJ2-3; 9 positions agree with TRBD2. V was clipped by 4 bases and J by 5 bases; unmatched bases: 14. CDR3 length equals 17 residues. CDR1 is SGDLS and CDR2 is YYNGEE in the germline V gene. CDR3 in amino acids: CASSPWGDGGGEDTQYF. DNA for the CDR3: TGTGCCAGCAGCCCTTGGGGGGATGGCGGGGGGGAAGATACGCAGTATTTT. Looking up the rest from reference TRBV9 and TRBJ2-3 gives the full variable domain: DSGVTQTPKHLITATGQRVTLRCSPRSGDLSVYWYQQSLDQGLQFLIQYYNGEERAKGNILERFSAQQFPDLHSELNLSSLELGDSALYFCASSPWGDGGGEDTQYFGPGTRLTVL.

The chain uses TRBV27 and TRBJ2-1, with TRBD2 matching over 9 bases. The germline V gene has CDR1 MNHEY and CDR2 SMNVEV (reference sequence). The J segment lost 8 bases and the V segment lost 5 bases, leaving 13 bases of the junction unmatched. CDR3 length: 16 residues. The CDR3 sequence: CASSPRGSGSSDEQFF. The CDR3 DNA is TGTGCCAGCAGTCCCCGCGGTAGCGGGAGTTCGGATGAGCAGTTCTTC.

The CDR3 coding sequence is TGTGCCGGCCAGACAGGGACTAATTCACCCCTCCACTTT. Its protein is CAGQTGTNSPLHF. The V gene is TRBV7-9, the J gene TRBJ1-6, with 7 positions matching TRBD1. CDR3 length: 13 residues. Germline CDR1 SEHNR, CDR2 FQNEAQ (reference sequence). The V and J ends lost 11 bases and 6 bases, in that order; junction bases with no gene match: 7. Supplemented by reference TRBV7-9 and TRBJ1-6, the full variable domain reads DTGVSQNPRHKITKRGQNVTFRCDPISEHNRLYWYRQTLGQGPEFLTYFQNEAQLEKSRLLSDRFSAERPKGSFSTLEIQRTEQGDSAMYLCAGQTGTNSPLHFGNGTRLTVT.

This clone was counted a few times. The chain is built from TRBV4-1 and TRBJ1-1; D call uncertain. The V end was cut by 1 base, the J end by 12 bases, with 18 bases between. The CDR3 contains 14 residues. Germline-derived CDR1 and CDR2 are MGHRA and YSYEKL. The CDR3 sequence is CASSQAPGYPGTFF. In DNA, the CDR3 is TGCGCCAGCAGCCAAGCGCCCGGCTACCCCGGGACTTTCTTT.

The V and J genes are TRBV6-1 and TRBJ2-3; 12 bases are a match to TRBD2. The CDR3 has 17 amino acids. V was pared by 1 base and J by 7 bases, with 9 bases of the junction left unmatched. Germline V gives CDR1 MNHNS, CDR2 SASEGT. CDR3 in amino acids: CASSEGASGGGIYTQYF. CDR3 DNA sequence: TGTGCCAGCAGTGAAGGTGCTAGCGGGGGGGGGATCTATACGCAGTATTTT.

J is TRBJ2-7 and V is TRBV10-3; D gene unclear. The CDR3 extends over 13 amino acids. V was cut by 11 bases and J by 2 bases, with 16 bases left in between. The germline gives CDR1 ENHRY, CDR2 SYGVKD. The CDR3 bases are TGTGCCTCGAGCACTCTAGAAACCTACGAGCAGTACTTC. Translation gives CASSTLETYEQYF.

In DNA form, the CDR3 reads TGCGCCAGCAGCCAAGATAGGCAGGGCATGGGGTACACTGAAGCTTTCTTT. Protein: CASSQDRQGMGYTEAFF. The chain employs TRBV4-3 and TRBJ1-1; possible D gene TRBD1, 5 bases. The CDR3 is made up of 17 amino acids. Germline CDR1 reads LGHNA; CDR2 reads YSLEER. V was clipped by 0 bases and J by 3 bases, with 17 bases between them.

In this sample, this clone turned up a few times. The chain joins TRBV4-3 to TRBJ1-6; D might be TRBD1 (5 bases). The CDR3 consists of 13 residues. Trimming left V 1 base short and J 12 bases short, with 10 bases between. CDR1 and CDR2 from the germline V gene are LGHNA and YSLEER. The CDR3: CASSQVQGEPLHF. The DNA of the CDR3 is TGCGCCAGCAGCCAAGTCCAGGGTGAACCCCTCCACTTT.

The gene calls are TRBV2 and TRBJ2-1; D may be TRBD2 (6 bases). Germline loops: CDR1 SNHLY, CDR2 FYNNEI. Trimming removed 7 bases at V and 7 bases at J, with 14 bases between. This CDR3 has 13 residues. CDR3 nucleotides: TGTGCCAGCACAACGGGAGTACGGAATGAGCAGTTCTTC. It yields the protein CASTTGVRNEQFF.

This sequence joins TRBV9 and TRBJ1-1; D gene uncertain. V lost 4 bases and J 1 base, leaving 14 bases between the germline ends. CDR1 is SGDLS and CDR2 is YYNGEE in the germline V gene. This CDR3 is built from 15 residues. The CDR3 loop is CASSPYWSGNTEAFF. DNA for the CDR3: TGTGCCAGCAGCCCCTACTGGTCAGGGAACACTGAAGCTTTCTTT. The full variable domain, with the rest looked up from reference TRBV9 and TRBJ1-1, is DSGVTQTPKHLITATGQRVTLRCSPRSGDLSVYWYQQSLDQGLQFLIQYYNGEERAKGNILERFSAQQFPDLHSELNLSSLELGDSALYFCASSPYWSGNTEAFFGQGTRLTVV.

The gene calls are TRBV20-1 and TRBJ1-2; perhaps TRBD1 as D (5 bases). The CDR3 spans 11 residues. Between the trimmed V and J ends, which lost 5 bases and 3 bases, there was a span of 7 bases. The germline gives CDR1 DFQATT, CDR2 SNEGSKA (reference sequence). The CDR3 sequence is CSAQQDYGYTF. DNA of the CDR3: TGCAGTGCTCAACAGGACTATGGCTACACCTTC.

This rearrangement joins TRBV11-2 to TRBJ1-1; 10 nucleotides match TRBD1. Germline CDR1 reads SGHAT; CDR2 reads FQNNGV. V shed 5 bases and J 3 bases; nucleotides not matched to a gene: 9. The CDR3 runs 16 residues. This chain's CDR3 is CASSLPPGQGYTEAFF. The DNA of the CDR3 is TGTGCCAGCAGCCTGCCCCCGGGACAGGGGTACACTGAAGCTTTCTTT.

The table lists this clone with a count of one. The CDR3 nucleotides read TGCGCCAGCAGCCCCATCCAAGGACAGGCTGAAGCTTTCTTT. Protein sequence: CASSPIQGQAEAFF. The gene calls are TRBV5-1 and TRBJ1-1; TRBD1 aligns across 7 bases. Trimming at V came to 4 bases and at J to 6 bases, leaving 9 bases not matched to a gene. Germline loops: CDR1 SGHRS, CDR2 YFSETQ. The length of the CDR3 is 14 residues. Variable domain in full (rest from reference TRBV5-1 and TRBJ1-1): KAGVTQTPRYLIKTRGQQVTLSCSPISGHRSVSWYQQTPGQGLQFLFEYFSETQRNKGNFPGRFSGRQFSNSRSEMNVSTLELGDSALYLCASSPIQGQAEAFFGQGTRLTVV.